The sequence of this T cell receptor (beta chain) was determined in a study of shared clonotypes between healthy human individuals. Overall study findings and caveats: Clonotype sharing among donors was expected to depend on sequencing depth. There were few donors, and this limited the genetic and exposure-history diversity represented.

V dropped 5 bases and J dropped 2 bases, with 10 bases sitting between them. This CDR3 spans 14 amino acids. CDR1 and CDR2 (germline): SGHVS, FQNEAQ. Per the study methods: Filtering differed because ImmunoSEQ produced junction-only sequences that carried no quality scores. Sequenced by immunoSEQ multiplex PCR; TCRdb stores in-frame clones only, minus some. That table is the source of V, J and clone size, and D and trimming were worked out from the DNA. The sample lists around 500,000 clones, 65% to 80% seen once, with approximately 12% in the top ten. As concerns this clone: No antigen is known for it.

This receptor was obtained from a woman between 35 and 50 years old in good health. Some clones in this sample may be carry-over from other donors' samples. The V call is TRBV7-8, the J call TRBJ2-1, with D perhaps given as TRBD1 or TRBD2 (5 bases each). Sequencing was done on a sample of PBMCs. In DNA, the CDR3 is TGTGCCAGCAGCCCAGGGAGCACCTACAATGAGCAGTTCTTC. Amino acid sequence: CASSPGSTYNEQFF.